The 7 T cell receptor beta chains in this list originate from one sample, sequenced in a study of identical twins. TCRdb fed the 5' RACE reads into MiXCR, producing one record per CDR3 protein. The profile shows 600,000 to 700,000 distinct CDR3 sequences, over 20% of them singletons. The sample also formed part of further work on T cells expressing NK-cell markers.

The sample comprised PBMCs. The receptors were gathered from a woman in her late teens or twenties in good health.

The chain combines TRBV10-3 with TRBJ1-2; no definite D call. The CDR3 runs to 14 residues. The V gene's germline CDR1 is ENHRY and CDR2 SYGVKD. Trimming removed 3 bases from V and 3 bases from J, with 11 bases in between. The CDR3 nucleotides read TGTGCCATCAGTGACCAGACTGGGGACTATGGCTACACCTTC. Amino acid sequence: CAISDQTGDYGYTF.

In nucleotides, the CDR3 is TGCGCCAGCAGCTTGTTTCCGGAGGCCGGTTCACCCCTCCACTTT. Amino acid sequence: CASSLFPEAGSPLHF. The chain is built from TRBV5-1 and TRBJ1-6; D ambiguous. The ends were cut back, 1 base at V and 9 bases at J, with 14 bases in the middle. CDR1 and CDR2 from the germline V gene are SGHRS and YFSETQ. There are 15 residues in the CDR3.

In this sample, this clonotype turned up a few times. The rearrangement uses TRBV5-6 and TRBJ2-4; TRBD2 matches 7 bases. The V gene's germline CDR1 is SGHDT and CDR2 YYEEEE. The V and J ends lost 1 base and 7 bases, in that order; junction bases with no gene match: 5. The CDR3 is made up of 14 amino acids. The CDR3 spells CASSLSPSGNIQYF. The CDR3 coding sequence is TGTGCCAGCAGCTTGAGCCCTAGCGGTAACATTCAGTACTTC.

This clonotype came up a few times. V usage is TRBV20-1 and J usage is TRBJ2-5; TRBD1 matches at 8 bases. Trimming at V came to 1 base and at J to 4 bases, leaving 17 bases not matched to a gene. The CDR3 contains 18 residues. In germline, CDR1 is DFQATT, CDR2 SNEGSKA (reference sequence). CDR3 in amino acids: CSARGRTGSIAARETQYF. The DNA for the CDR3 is TGCAGTGCTAGAGGCCGGACAGGGAGTATAGCAGCGCGAGAGACCCAGTACTTC.

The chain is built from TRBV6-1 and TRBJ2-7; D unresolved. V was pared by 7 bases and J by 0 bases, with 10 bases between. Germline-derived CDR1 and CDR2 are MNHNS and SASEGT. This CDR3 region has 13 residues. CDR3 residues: CASKGRSSYEQYF. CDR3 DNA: TGTGCCAGCAAAGGCCGTAGCTCCTACGAGCAGTACTTC.

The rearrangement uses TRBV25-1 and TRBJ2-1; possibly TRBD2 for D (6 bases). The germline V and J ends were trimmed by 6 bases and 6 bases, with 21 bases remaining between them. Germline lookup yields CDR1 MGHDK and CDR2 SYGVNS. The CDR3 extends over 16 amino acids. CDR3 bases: TGTGCCAGCAGAGCGTACTCAGGGACTTCGGTCAATGAGCAGTTCTTC. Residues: CASRAYSGTSVNEQFF.

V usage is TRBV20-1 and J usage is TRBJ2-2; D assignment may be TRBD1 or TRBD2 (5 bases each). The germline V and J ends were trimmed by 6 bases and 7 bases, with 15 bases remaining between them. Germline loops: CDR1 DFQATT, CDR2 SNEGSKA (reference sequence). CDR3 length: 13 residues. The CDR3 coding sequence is TGCAGTGCACCAGGGACGATGGTCGGGGAGCTGTTTTTT. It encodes CSAPGTMVGELFF.